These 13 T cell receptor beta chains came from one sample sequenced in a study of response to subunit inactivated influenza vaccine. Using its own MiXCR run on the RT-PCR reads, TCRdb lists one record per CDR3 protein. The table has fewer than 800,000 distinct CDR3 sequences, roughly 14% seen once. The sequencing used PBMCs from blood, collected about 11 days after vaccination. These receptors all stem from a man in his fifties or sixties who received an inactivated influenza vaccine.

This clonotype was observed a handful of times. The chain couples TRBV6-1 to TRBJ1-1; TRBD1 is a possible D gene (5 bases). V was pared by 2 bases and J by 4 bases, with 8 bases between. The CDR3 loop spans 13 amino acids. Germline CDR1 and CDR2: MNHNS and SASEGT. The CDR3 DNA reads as TGTGCCAGCAGTGAACAGGGTCCCACTGAAGCTTTCTTT. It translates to CASSEQGPTEAFF.

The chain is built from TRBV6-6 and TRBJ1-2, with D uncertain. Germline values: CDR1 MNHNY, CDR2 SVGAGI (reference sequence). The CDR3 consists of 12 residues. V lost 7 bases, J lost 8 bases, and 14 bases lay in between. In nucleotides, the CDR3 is TGTGCCAGCACCGGAGGATCCGAAGGCTACACCTTC. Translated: CASTGGSEGYTF.

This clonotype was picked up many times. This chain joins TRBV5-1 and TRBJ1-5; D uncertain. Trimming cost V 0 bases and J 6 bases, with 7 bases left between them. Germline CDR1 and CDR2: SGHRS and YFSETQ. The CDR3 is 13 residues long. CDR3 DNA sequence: TGCGCCAGCAGCTTGGAACCTGGTCAGCCCCAGCATTTT. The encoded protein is CASSLEPGQPQHF.

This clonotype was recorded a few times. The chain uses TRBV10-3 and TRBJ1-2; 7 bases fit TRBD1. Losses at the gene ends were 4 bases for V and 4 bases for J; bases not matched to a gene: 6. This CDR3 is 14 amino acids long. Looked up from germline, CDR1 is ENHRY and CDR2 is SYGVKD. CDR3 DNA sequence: TGTGCCATCAGTGCACCGGGACAGACCTATGGCTACACCTTC. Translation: CAISAPGQTYGYTF.

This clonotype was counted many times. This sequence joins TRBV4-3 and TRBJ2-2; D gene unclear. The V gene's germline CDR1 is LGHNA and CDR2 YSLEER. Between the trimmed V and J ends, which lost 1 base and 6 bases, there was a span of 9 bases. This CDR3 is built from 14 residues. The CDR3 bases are TGCGCCAGCAGCCAAGTGTTGGATGCCGGGGAGCTGTTTTTT. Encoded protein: CASSQVLDAGELFF.

The CDR3 sequence is CSARGRAQSPDTQYF. The CDR3 DNA follows: TGCAGTGCTAGAGGGAGGGCTCAATCTCCAGATACGCAGTATTTT. The chain has TRBV20-1 and TRBJ2-3, with TRBD2 as a possible D gene (6 bases). Trimming pared 1 base from V and 4 bases from J, leaving 15 bases between. Germline V gene data show CDR1 as DFQATT and CDR2 as SNEGSKA (reference sequence). The CDR3 loop spans 15 amino acids.

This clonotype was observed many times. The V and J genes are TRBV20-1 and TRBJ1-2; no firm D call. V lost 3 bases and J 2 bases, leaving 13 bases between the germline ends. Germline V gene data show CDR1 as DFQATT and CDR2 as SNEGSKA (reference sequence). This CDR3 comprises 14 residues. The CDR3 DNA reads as TGCAGTGCTAGCGAGGGCAGTTCCAACTATGGCTACACCTTC. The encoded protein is CSASEGSSNYGYTF.

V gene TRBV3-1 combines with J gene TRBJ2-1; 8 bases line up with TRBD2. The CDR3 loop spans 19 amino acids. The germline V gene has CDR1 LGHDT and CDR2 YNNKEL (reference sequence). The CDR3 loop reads CVSSQDPPNSGASYNEQFF. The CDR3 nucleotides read TGTGTGAGCAGCCAAGACCCACCTAATAGCGGGGCGTCCTACAATGAGCAGTTCTTC.

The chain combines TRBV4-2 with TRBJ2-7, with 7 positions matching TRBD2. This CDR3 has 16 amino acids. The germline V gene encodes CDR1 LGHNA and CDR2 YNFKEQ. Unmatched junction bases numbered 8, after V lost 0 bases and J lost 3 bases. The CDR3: CASSQEASGDDYEQYF. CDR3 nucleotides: TGTGCCAGCAGCCAAGAGGCGAGCGGGGATGACTACGAGCAGTACTTC.

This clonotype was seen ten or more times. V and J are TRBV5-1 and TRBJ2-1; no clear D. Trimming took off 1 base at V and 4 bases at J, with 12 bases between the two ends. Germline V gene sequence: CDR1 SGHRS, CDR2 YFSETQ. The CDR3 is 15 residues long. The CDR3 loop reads CASSLQSLGYNEQFF. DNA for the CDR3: TGCGCCAGCAGCTTGCAGTCCCTAGGGTACAATGAGCAGTTCTTC. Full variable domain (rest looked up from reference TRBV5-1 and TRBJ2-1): KAGVTQTPRYLIKTRGQQVTLSCSPISGHRSVSWYQQTPGQGLQFLFEYFSETQRNKGNFPGRFSGRQFSNSRSEMNVSTLELGDSALYLCASSLQSLGYNEQFFGPGTRLTVL.

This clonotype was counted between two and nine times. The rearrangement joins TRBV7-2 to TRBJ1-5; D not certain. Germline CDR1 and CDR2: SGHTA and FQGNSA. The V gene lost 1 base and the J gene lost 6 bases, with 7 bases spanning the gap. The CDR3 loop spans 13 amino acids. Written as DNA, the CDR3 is TGTGCCAGCAGCTTAGAATTTCGTCAGCCCCAGCATTTT. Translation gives CASSLEFRQPQHF. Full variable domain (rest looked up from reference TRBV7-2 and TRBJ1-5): GAGVSQSPSNKVTEKGKDVELRCDPISGHTALYWYRQSLGQGLEFLIYFQGNSAPDKSGLPSDRFSAERTGGSVSTLTIQRTQQEDSAVYLCASSLEFRQPQHFGDGTRLSIL.

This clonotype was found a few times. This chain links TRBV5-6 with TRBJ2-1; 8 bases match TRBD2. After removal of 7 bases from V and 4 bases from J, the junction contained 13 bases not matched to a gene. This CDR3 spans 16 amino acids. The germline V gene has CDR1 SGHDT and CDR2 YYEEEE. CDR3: CASARLALPPYNEQFF. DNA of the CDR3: TGTGCCAGCGCCAGACTAGCGCTACCCCCTTACAATGAGCAGTTCTTC.

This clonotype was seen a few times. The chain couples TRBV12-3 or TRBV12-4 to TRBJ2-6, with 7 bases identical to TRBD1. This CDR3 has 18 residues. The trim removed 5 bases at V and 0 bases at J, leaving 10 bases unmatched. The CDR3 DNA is TGTGCCAGCAGTCCTATGACAGGGCGTAGCTCTGGGGCCAACGTCCTGACTTTC. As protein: CASSPMTGRSSGANVLTF.